Sequencing of this TCR beta chain was carried out in a study of PD-1 blockade in classical Hodgkin lymphoma. V lost 3 bases, J lost 5 bases, and 10 bases lay in between. The CDR3 covers 13 residues. Germline CDR1 and CDR2: SNHLY and FYNNEI. Here immunoSEQ multiplex PCR was the method, and the copy in TCRdb shows in-frame clones only, minus some. The table has approximately 23,000 clones, roughly 90% seen once. Noted time point: newly diagnosed, previously untreated cHL patient sample. Thawed PBMCs were the source of CD4+ T cells, purified by magnetic negative selection. The TCR was taken from a human donor with classical Hodgkin lymphoma. This sequence joins TRBV2 and TRBJ2-5, with TRBD1 as a possible D gene (6 bases). The specimen was CD4+ T cells from blood. The CDR3, as DNA: TGTGCCAGCAGTGACTGGGGGCAGGAGACCCAGTACTTC. Translated: CASSDWGQETQYF.